A single sample gave rise to the 17 T cell receptor beta chains below, sequenced in a study of T cells expressing NK-cell markers. From the 5' RACE reads, TCRdb lists one entry per CDR3 protein and no DNA. The ten most abundant clones cover 37% of a sample with 150,000 to 180,000 distinct CDR3 sequences. The material sequenced was blood T cells: a sorted CD56 or NKG2C T cell subset, CD4+ or CD8+ T cells, or bulk PBMC T cells (not recorded which). These receptors were taken from a woman aged 45-65 years in good health.

The gene calls are TRBV24-1 and TRBJ2-3; TCRdb's D call, TRBD2, is unchecked because there is no DNA. CDR1 is KGHDR, CDR2 SFDVKD, per germline. The CDR3 covers 12 residues. CDR3 amino acids: CATSDLGGAQYF.

The chain combines TRBV4-1 with TRBJ1-1. CDR3 length equals 18 residues. Germline CDR1 reads MGHRA; CDR2 reads YSYEKL. CDR3 sequence: CASSQASSSSLWNTEAFF.

The CDR3 is CSVKPGETQYF. The chain uses TRBV29-1 and TRBJ2-5. Germline V gives CDR1 SQVTM, CDR2 ANQGSEA. This CDR3 is 11 amino acids long.

The chain joins TRBV4-1 to TRBJ1-1; TCRdb selects TRBD1, and the lack of DNA leaves this call unchecked. Germline CDR1 MGHRA, CDR2 YSYEKL. The length of the CDR3 is 15 residues. The CDR3 loop is CASSPGQGSNTEAFF.

This sequence joins TRBV11-2 and TRBJ2-5; TCRdb picks TRBD1, but there is no DNA to check that call. This CDR3 has 19 residues. Germline values: CDR1 SGHAT, CDR2 FQNNGV. The CDR3 spells CASSLASFGTGEAQETQYF. The full variable domain, completed using reference TRBV11-2 and TRBJ2-5, is EAGVAQSPRYKIIEKRQSVAFWCNPISGHATLYWYQQILGQGPKLLIQFQNNGVVDDSQLPKDRFSAERLKGVDSTLKIQPAKLEDSAVYLCASSLASFGTGEAQETQYFGPGTRLLVL.

This chain uses TRBV28 with TRBJ2-7; TCRdb calls TRBD1, which cannot be checked without DNA. Germline CDR1 MDHEN, CDR2 SYDVKM. This CDR3 has 15 residues. CDR3 sequence: CASSSTGTDTYEQYF.

CDR3: CALFGGKETQYF. The J gene is TRBJ2-5, the V gene TRBV30; checking the TCRdb D call of TRBD2 is not possible without DNA. This CDR3 has 12 residues. The germline CDR1 and CDR2 sequences are GTSNPN and SVGIG (reference sequence).

V and J are TRBV6-2 or TRBV6-3 and TRBJ2-1. CDR3 size: 13 residues. CDR1 MNHEY and CDR2 SVGEGT come from the germline V gene. The CDR3 loop is CASSPSTYNEQFF.

The rearrangement uses TRBV4-1 and TRBJ2-1; checking the TCRdb D call of TRBD2 is not possible without DNA. Germline V gene data show CDR1 as MGHRA and CDR2 as YSYEKL. The CDR3 runs 16 residues. CDR3 sequence: CASSEGGLADYNEQFF.

The gene calls are TRBV23-1 and TRBJ1-2; the TCRdb D gene call, TRBD1, has no DNA to confirm it. TRBV23-1 is filed as an ORF, its function uncertain. The CDR3 loop spans 16 amino acids. CDR3 loop: CASSQSAKRGWYGYTF.

This chain links TRBV15 with TRBJ1-5. The CDR3 covers 14 residues. Germline V CDR1 and CDR2: LNHNV, YYDKDF (reference sequence). CDR3 sequence reads: CATSIGRNNQPQHF.

J is TRBJ2-2 and V is TRBV7-2; TCRdb designates TRBD1, a call that cannot be tested without DNA. Germline V gives CDR1 SGHTA, CDR2 FQGNSA. The CDR3 has 17 amino acids. Here the CDR3 reads CASSPHPGTSNTGELFF.

The chain joins TRBV4-2 to TRBJ2-3. Looked up from germline, CDR1 is LGHNA and CDR2 is YNFKEQ. This CDR3 has 16 amino acids. CDR3 residues: CASSQKPSGSTDTQYF.

This chain links TRBV4-1 with TRBJ1-1; TCRdb's D call, TRBD1, is unchecked because there is no DNA. This CDR3 contains 12 residues. Germline-derived CDR1 and CDR2 are MGHRA and YSYEKL. The CDR3 protein is CATGQLNTEAFF.

The rearrangement joins TRBV2 to TRBJ1-1; TCRdb designates TRBD1, a call that cannot be tested without DNA. There are 13 residues in the CDR3. Germline values: CDR1 SNHLY, CDR2 FYNNEI. The CDR3 reads CASSSTGDLEAFF.

This chain joins TRBV15 and TRBJ1-1. The CDR3 totals 13 residues. Germline V gene sequence: CDR1 LNHNV, CDR2 YYDKDF (reference sequence). CDR3 residues: CATRGSENTEAFF.

This chain links TRBV7-9 with TRBJ2-3; TCRdb's D call of TRBD2 is untestable without DNA. CDR3 length: 17 residues. CDR1 and CDR2 from the germline V gene are SEHNR and FQNEAQ (reference sequence). The CDR3 is CASSSLLLAVRTDTQYF.